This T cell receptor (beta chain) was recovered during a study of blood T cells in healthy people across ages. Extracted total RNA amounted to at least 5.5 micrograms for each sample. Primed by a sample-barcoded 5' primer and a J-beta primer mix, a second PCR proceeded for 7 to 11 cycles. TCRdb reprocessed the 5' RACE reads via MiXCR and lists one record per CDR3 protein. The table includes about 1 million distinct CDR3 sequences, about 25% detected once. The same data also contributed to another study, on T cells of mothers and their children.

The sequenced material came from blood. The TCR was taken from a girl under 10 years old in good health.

The CDR3 is CASSLTSGAQETQYF. CDR3 DNA sequence: TGCGCCAGCAGCCTCACAAGCGGGGCCCAAGAGACCCAGTACTTC. The gene calls are TRBV5-1 and TRBJ2-5; 7 bases line up with TRBD2. The V gene's germline CDR1 is SGHRS and CDR2 YFSETQ. The CDR3 totals 15 residues. V trimming: 4 bases; J trimming: 1 base; junction bases outside the gene matches: 7.